The present T cell receptor beta chain was sequenced within a study of identical twins. The germline V gene has CDR1 MNHEY and CDR2 SVGEGT. This CDR3 spans 16 amino acids. The V gene lost 4 bases and the J gene lost 0 bases, with 10 bases spanning the gap. TCRdb fed the 5' RACE reads into MiXCR, producing one record per CDR3 protein. There are under 900,000 distinct CDR3 sequences in the sample; roughly an eighth occur only once, and around 1.5% lies in the top ten. The same specimen was also included in a second study, on yellow fever vaccine responses in identical twins.

This clonotype was sampled from a woman under 30 in good health. Sequenced sample: PBMCs. The chain uses TRBV6-2 or TRBV6-3 and TRBJ2-6; D may correspond to TRBD1 or TRBD2 (5 bases each). For the CDR3, the DNA is TGTGCCAGCAGTTTTTTGGGGGTCTCTGGGGCCAACGTCCTGACTTTC. Translation gives CASSFLGVSGANVLTF.